The 7 T cell receptor beta chains below all came from one sample that was sequenced in a study of CXCR3-negative and CXCR3-positive naive CD8 T cells. UMI labels and 5' RACE were used to prepare the TRB cDNA libraries. Using the 5' RACE reads, TCRdb records one entry per CDR3 protein without DNA. The sample totals about 43,000 distinct CDR3 sequences. Sequencing was carried out using memory CD8+ T cells from blood. The receptors shown here come from a human donor in good health. Some clones in this sample may be carry-over from other donors' samples.

The chain couples TRBV6-1 to TRBJ1-5; no DNA is available, so the TRBD1 call from TCRdb remains unchecked. This CDR3 has 15 amino acids. Germline lookup yields CDR1 MNHNS and CDR2 SASEGT. The CDR3 loop reads CASSEAGTGAQPQHF.

The chain links TRBV28 to TRBJ2-7; without DNA, the TCRdb call of TRBD1 cannot be checked. Germline loops: CDR1 MDHEN, CDR2 SYDVKM. The CDR3 spans 16 residues. This CDR3 is CASSVPTGLITYEQYF.

The chain joins TRBV20-1 to TRBJ1-4. The CDR3 sequence is 15 residues long. Germline CDR1 DFQATT, CDR2 SNEGSKA (reference sequence). The chain's CDR3 is CSARDETATNEKLFF.

V gene TRBV27 combines with J gene TRBJ2-6. The CDR3 has 13 residues. The germline CDR1 and CDR2 sequences are MNHEY and SMNVEV (reference sequence). Here the CDR3 reads CASSLTGANVLTF. The whole variable domain, remainder taken from reference TRBV27 and TRBJ2-6, is EAQVTQNPRYLITVTGKKLTVTCSQNMNHEYMSWYRQDPGLGLRQIYYSMNVEVTDKGDVPEGYKVSRKEKRNFPLILESPSPNQTSLYFCASSLTGANVLTFGAGSRLTVL.

The chain combines TRBV4-3 with TRBJ2-6. The CDR3 is 16 residues long. Germline CDR1 and CDR2: LGHNA and YSLEER. CDR3 loop: CASSQDVGSGANVLTF.

The chain joins TRBV6-6 to TRBJ1-2; the TRBD1 assignment by TCRdb is unverifiable without DNA. The CDR3 has 17 residues. Germline assignment: CDR1 MNHNY and CDR2 SVGAGI (reference sequence). CDR3 residues: CASILAQGAILNYGYTF.

The CDR3 here is CASSTGTGPLNEQFF. The rearrangement joins TRBV13 to TRBJ2-1; TCRdb's D call of TRBD1 is untestable without DNA. Per germline, CDR1 PRHDT and CDR2 FYEKMQ (reference sequence). The CDR3 totals 15 residues.